These 16 T cell receptor beta chains came from one sample sequenced in a study of blood T cell repertoires in COVID-19. Repertoires were generated with immunoSEQ multiplex PCR, while TCRdb's copy carries only in-frame clones and drops some. The sample has fewer than 250,000 clones, around 89% seen once. Sequences were obtained from peripheral blood. The receptors originated from a woman aged 40 to 55 with acute or convalescent COVID-19.

CDR3 sequence reads: CATRQGEYGYTF. Here the CDR3 DNA reads TGTGCCACCCGACAGGGGGAGTATGGCTACACCTTC. The chain links TRBV6-5 to TRBJ1-2, with 9 bases identical to TRBD1. The V gene end was trimmed by 10 bases and the J gene end by 5 bases; junction bases not matched to a gene: 5. From germline, CDR1 is MNHEY and CDR2 SVGAGI. The CDR3 length is 12 residues.

V is TRBV14 and J is TRBJ1-1, with D possibly TRBD1 on 6 matching bases. V lost 3 bases, J lost 6 bases, and 11 bases lay in between. CDR3 size: 13 residues. Germline CDR1 is SGHDN and CDR2 is FVKESK. The CDR3 nucleotides read TGTGCCAGCAGCCAGTACAGGGTCGCTGAAGCTTTCTTT. This sequence encodes CASSQYRVAEAFF.

The chain links TRBV19 to TRBJ2-5, with 10 nucleotides matching TRBD2. CDR1 and CDR2 from the germline V gene are LNHDA and SQIVND (reference sequence). The V and J ends lost 8 bases and 5 bases, in that order; junction bases with no gene match: 11. The CDR3 has 15 amino acids. The CDR3 DNA reads TGTGCCAGTCGCGCTAGCGGGGGACCTCGGGAGACCCAGTACTTC. Translating gives CASRASGGPRETQYF.

The gene calls are TRBV10-3 and TRBJ2-3, with TRBD2 as a possible D gene (6 bases). CDR3 length: 14 amino acids. CDR1 and CDR2 (germline): ENHRY, SYGVKD. V shed 5 bases and J shed 0 bases, with 9 bases lying between them. The CDR3, as DNA: TGTGCCATCAGTTCCGGGACTAGCACAGATACGCAGTATTTT. Translated, it gives CAISSGTSTDTQYF.

CDR3 bases: TGTGCCACCTCAGCGGTGGGGTCCTACAATGAGCAGTTCTTC. Its translation: CATSAVGSYNEQFF. The V call is TRBV7-9, the J call TRBJ2-1; D possibly corresponds to TRBD2 (5 bases). Germline loops: CDR1 SEHNR, CDR2 FQNEAQ (reference sequence). V dropped 10 bases and J dropped 1 base, with 14 bases sitting between them. The length of the CDR3 is 14 residues.

V and J are TRBV11-3 and TRBJ2-1; 8 positions agree with TRBD2. Germline V gives CDR1 SGHNT, CDR2 YENEEA. The CDR3 extends over 16 amino acids. V shed 2 bases and J 0 bases; nucleotides not matched to a gene: 3. The CDR3 is CASSLRGGNSYNEQFF. CDR3 nucleotides: TGTGCCAGCAGCTTACGGGGGGGGAACTCCTACAATGAGCAGTTCTTC.

The genes are TRBV4-1 and TRBJ2-3; TRBD1 agrees at 10 bases. The CDR3 is 16 amino acids. Germline CDR1 reads MGHRA; CDR2 reads YSYEKL. J lost 5 bases, V lost 4 bases, and 9 bases had no gene match. CDR3 DNA sequence: TGCGCCAGCAGCCTAGTGCCGGGACAGGGGATAGATACGCAGTATTTT. Translation: CASSLVPGQGIDTQYF.

V gene TRBV5-1 combines with J gene TRBJ1-5, with 7 bases aligning to TRBD1. Germline CDR1 is SGHRS and CDR2 is YFSETQ. CDR3 size: 14 residues. J lost 7 bases, V lost 0 bases, and 4 bases had no gene match. CDR3 residues: CASSLDPGGQPQHF. The CDR3 DNA is TGCGCCAGCAGCTTGGACCCAGGGGGACAGCCCCAGCATTTT.

This chain uses TRBV4-1 with TRBJ2-7, with 7 bases identical to TRBD2. Germline V gene data show CDR1 as MGHRA and CDR2 as YSYEKL. The J segment lost 2 bases and the V segment lost 4 bases, leaving 14 bases of the junction unmatched. The CDR3 spans 17 residues. The CDR3 here is CASSPNPMGGGPYEQYV. CDR3 nucleotide sequence: TGCGCCAGCAGCCCAAACCCGATGGGGGGGGGTCCCTACGAGCAGTACGTC.

The J gene is TRBJ2-2, the V gene TRBV11-3; D possibly corresponds to TRBD1 (6 bases). This CDR3 has 13 amino acids. Looked up from germline, CDR1 is SGHNT and CDR2 is YENEEA. V was clipped by 5 bases and J by 5 bases, with 9 bases between them. The chain's CDR3 is CASSVTGTGELFF. CDR3 coding DNA: TGTGCCAGCAGCGTAACAGGGACCGGGGAGCTGTTTTTT.

Here the CDR3 reads CASTEGTGWPYEQYV. CDR3 in DNA: TGTGCCAGCACCGAGGGTACAGGGTGGCCCTACGAGCAGTACGTC. This chain connects TRBV6-5 to TRBJ2-7, with D possibly TRBD1 on 6 matching bases. Per the germline V gene, CDR1 is MNHEY and CDR2 is SVGAGI. V gave up 7 bases and J gave up 2 bases, with 18 bases separating them. The CDR3 consists of 15 residues.

The chain couples TRBV5-5 to TRBJ2-7; D is ambiguous. Trimming stripped 4 bases from V and 5 bases from J, with 10 bases between. The CDR3 spans 12 residues. Germline assignment: CDR1 SGHKS and CDR2 YYEKEE (reference sequence). The CDR3 is CASSRRSDEQYV. CDR3 DNA sequence: TGTGCCAGCAGCCGGAGATCGGACGAGCAGTACGTC.

The CDR3 DNA reads TGTGCCAGCAGCTCTTCTAACACAGAAAGCAATCAGCCCCAGCATTTT. Translated, it gives CASSSSNTESNQPQHF. V usage is TRBV5-5 and J usage is TRBJ1-5; no clear D. Germline V gene data show CDR1 as SGHKS and CDR2 as YYEKEE (reference sequence). V was cut by 3 bases and J by 1 base, with 14 bases left in between. The CDR3 consists of 16 residues. Supplemented by reference TRBV5-5 and TRBJ1-5, the full variable domain reads DAGVTQSPTHLIKTRGQQVTLRCSPISGHKSVSWYQQVLGQGPQFIFQYYEKEERGRGNFPDRFSARQFPNYSSELNVNALLLGDSALYLCASSSSNTESNQPQHFGDGTRLSIL.

This rearrangement joins TRBV9 to TRBJ2-1, with D possibly matching TRBD2 (7 bases). Trimming cost V 3 bases and J 9 bases, with 22 bases left between them. Germline V lookup: CDR1 SGDLS, CDR2 YYNGEE. This CDR3 has 16 amino acids. The CDR3 here is CASSGPLRGGAAEQFF. In DNA, the CDR3 is TGTGCCAGCAGCGGGCCTCTGAGAGGGGGGGCAGCTGAGCAGTTCTTC.

The V call is TRBV11-2, the J call TRBJ2-2; 11 nucleotides agree with TRBD2. V gave up 4 bases and J gave up 7 bases; unmatched junction bases: 11. CDR1 SGHAT and CDR2 FQNNGV come from the germline V gene. The CDR3 runs to 17 residues. The CDR3 here is CASSSRLAGGSIGELFF. CDR3 DNA: TGTGCCAGCAGCTCTCGGCTAGCGGGGGGTTCAATCGGGGAGCTGTTTTTT.

This sequence joins TRBV12-3 or TRBV12-4 and TRBJ1-2; unclear D gene. The CDR3 spans 12 residues. Trimming took 3 bases from V and 1 from J, leaving 3 bases between them. This CDR3 is CASSFGNYGYTF. The CDR3 region has the DNA TGTGCCAGCAGTTTCGGTAACTATGGCTACACCTTC.